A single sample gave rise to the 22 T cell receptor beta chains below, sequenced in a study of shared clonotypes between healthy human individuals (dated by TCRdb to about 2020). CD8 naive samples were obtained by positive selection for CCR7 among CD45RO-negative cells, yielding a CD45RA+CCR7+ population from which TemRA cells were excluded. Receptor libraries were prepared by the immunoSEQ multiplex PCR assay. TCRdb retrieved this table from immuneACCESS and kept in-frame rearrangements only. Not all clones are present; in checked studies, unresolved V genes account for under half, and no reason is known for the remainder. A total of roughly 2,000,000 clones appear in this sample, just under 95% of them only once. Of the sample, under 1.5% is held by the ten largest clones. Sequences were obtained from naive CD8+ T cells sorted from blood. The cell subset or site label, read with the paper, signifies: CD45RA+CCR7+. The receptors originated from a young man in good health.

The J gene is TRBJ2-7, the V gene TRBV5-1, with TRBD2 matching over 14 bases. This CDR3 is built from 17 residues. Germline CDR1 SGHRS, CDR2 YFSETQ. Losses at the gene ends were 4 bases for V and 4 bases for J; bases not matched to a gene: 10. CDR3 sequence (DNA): TGCGCCAGCAGCCAGGGACTAGCGGGGGCCAGTGGGTACGAGCAGTACTTC. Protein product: CASSQGLAGASGYEQYF.

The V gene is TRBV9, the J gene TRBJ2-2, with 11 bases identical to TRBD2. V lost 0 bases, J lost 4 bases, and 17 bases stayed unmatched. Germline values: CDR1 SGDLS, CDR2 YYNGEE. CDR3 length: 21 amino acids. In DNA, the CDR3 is TGTGCCAGCAGCGTAGCTCCTGGGACTAGCGGAGCCACCGACGGCACCGGGGAGCTGTTTTTT. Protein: CASSVAPGTSGATDGTGELFF.

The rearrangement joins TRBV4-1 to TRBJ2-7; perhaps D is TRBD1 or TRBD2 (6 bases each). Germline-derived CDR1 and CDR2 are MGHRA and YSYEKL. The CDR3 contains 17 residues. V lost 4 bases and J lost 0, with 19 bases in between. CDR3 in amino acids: CASSPRSGAGTSYEQYF. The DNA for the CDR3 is TGCGCCAGCAGCCCGAGATCGGGGGCAGGAACCTCCTACGAGCAGTACTTC.

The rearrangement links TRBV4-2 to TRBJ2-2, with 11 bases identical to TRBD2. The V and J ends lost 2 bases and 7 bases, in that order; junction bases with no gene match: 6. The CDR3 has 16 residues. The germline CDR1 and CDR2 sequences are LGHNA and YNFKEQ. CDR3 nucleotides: TGTGCCAGCAGCCAACTCCTAGCGGGGGGTGGCGGGGAGCTGTTTTTT. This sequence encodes CASSQLLAGGGGELFF.

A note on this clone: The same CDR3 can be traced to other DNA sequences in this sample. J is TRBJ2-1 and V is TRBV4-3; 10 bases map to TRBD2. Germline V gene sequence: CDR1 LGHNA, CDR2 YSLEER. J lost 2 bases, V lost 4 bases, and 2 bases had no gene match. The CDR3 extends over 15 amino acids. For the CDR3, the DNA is TGCGCCAGCAGCCCGGGACTAGCGACCTACAATGAGCAGTTCTTC. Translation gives CASSPGLATYNEQFF.

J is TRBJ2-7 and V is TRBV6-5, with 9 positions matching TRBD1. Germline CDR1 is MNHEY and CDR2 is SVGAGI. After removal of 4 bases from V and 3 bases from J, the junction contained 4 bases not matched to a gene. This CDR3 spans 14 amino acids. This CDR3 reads CASSFGTGRYEQYF. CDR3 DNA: TGTGCCAGCAGTTTCGGGACAGGGCGCTACGAGCAGTACTTC.

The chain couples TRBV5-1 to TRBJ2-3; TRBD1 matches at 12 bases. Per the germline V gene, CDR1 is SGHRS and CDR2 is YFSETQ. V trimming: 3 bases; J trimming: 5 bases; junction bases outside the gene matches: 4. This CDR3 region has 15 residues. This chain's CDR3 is CASSSGTGGGDTQYF. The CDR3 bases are TGCGCCAGCAGCTCCGGGACAGGGGGCGGAGATACGCAGTATTTT. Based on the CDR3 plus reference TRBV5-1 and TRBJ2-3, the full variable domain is KAGVTQTPRYLIKTRGQQVTLSCSPISGHRSVSWYQQTPGQGLQFLFEYFSETQRNKGNFPGRFSGRQFSNSRSEMNVSTLELGDSALYLCASSSGTGGGDTQYFGPGTRLTVL.

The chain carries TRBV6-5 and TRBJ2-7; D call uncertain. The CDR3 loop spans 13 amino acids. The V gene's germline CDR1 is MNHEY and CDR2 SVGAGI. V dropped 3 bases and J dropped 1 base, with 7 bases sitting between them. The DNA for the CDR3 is TGTGCCAGCAGTTATCAGGAATCCTACGAGCAGTACTTC. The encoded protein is CASSYQESYEQYF.

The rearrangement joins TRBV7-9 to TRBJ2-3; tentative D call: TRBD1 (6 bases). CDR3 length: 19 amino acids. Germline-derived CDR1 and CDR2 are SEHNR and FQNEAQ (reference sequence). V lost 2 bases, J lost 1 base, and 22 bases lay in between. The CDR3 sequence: CASSLKARTEKDGTDTQYF. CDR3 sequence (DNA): TGTGCCAGCAGCTTAAAGGCCCGGACAGAAAAAGATGGCACAGATACGCAGTATTTT.

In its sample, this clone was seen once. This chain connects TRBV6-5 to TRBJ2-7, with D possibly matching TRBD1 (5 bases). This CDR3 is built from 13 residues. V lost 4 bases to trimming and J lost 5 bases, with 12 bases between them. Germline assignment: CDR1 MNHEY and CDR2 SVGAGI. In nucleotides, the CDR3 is TGTGCCAGCAGTTTTACAGGAACGGACGAGCAGTACTTC. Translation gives CASSFTGTDEQYF.

The chain's CDR3 is CASSEFPTGGYTF. The DNA for the CDR3 is TGTGCCAGCAGTGAATTCCCCACGGGGGGCTACACCTTC. The chain has TRBV6-1 and TRBJ1-2; D gene uncertain. Germline V gene sequence: CDR1 MNHNS, CDR2 SASEGT. V shed 2 bases and J shed 8 bases, with 12 bases lying between them. The CDR3 is 13 residues long.

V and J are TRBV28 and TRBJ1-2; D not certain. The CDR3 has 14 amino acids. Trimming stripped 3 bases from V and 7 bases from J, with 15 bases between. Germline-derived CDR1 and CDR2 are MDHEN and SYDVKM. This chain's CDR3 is CASSFSQEGRGYTF. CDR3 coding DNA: TGTGCCAGCAGTTTTTCGCAGGAAGGGCGTGGCTACACCTTC.

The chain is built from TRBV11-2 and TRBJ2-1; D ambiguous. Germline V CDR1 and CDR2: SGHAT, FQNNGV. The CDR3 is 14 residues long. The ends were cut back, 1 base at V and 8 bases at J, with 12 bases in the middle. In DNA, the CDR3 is TGTGCCAGCAGCTTAGCCGGATCATACGATGAGCAGTTCTTC. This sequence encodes CASSLAGSYDEQFF.

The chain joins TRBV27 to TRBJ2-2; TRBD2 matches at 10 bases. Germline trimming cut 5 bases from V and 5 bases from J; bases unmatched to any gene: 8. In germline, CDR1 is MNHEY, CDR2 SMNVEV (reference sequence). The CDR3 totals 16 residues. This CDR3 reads CASSGLAGVGTGELFF. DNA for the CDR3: TGTGCCAGCAGTGGTCTAGCGGGAGTAGGGACCGGGGAGCTGTTTTTT.

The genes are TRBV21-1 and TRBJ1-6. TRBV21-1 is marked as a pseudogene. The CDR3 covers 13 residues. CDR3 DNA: TGTGCCAGCAGCAACGTGCCGGAAAACGCCCTCCACTTT. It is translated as CASSNVPENALHF.

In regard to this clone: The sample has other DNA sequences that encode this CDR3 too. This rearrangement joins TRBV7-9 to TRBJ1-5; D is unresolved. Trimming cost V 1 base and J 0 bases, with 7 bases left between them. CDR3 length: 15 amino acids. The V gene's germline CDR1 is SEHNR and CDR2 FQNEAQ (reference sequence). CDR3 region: CASSLGQYSNQPQHF. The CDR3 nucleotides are TGTGCCAGCAGCTTAGGGCAGTATAGCAATCAGCCCCAGCATTTT.

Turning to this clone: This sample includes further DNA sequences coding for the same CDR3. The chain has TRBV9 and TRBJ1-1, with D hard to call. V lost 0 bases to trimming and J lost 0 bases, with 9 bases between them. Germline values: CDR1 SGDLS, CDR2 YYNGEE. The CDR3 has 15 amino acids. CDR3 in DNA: TGTGCCAGCAGCGTAGCCGGCATCATGAACACTGAAGCTTTCTTT. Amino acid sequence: CASSVAGIMNTEAFF. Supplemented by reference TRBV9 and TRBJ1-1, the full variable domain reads DSGVTQTPKHLITATGQRVTLRCSPRSGDLSVYWYQQSLDQGLQFLIQYYNGEERAKGNILERFSAQQFPDLHSELNLSSLELGDSALYFCASSVAGIMNTEAFFGQGTRLTVV.

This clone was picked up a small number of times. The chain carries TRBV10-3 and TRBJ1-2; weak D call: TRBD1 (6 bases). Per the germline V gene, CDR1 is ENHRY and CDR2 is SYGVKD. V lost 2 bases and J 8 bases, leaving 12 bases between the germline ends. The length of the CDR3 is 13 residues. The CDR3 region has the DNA TGTGCCATCAGTGAGGGGGGACAAGGAGGCTACACCTTC. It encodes CAISEGGQGGYTF.

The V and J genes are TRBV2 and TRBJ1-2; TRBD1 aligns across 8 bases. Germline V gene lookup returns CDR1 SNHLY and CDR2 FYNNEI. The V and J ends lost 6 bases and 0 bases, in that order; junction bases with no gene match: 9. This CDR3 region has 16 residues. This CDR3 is CASSPGQDLPNYGYTF. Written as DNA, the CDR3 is TGTGCCAGCAGCCCGGGACAGGACCTTCCTAACTATGGCTACACCTTC.

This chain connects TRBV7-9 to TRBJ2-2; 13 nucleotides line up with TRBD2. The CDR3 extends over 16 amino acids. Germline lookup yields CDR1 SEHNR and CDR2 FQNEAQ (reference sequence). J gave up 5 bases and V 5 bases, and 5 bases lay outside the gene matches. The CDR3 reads CASSGGLAGVTGELFF. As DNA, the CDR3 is TGTGCCAGCAGCGGAGGACTAGCGGGAGTTACCGGGGAGCTGTTTTTT.

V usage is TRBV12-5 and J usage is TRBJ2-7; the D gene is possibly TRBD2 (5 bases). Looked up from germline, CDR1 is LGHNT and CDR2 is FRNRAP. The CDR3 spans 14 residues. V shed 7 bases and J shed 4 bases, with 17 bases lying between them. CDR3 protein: CASDPPQREYEQYF. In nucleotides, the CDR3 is TGTGCTAGTGACCCCCCCCAGAGGGAATACGAGCAGTACTTC.

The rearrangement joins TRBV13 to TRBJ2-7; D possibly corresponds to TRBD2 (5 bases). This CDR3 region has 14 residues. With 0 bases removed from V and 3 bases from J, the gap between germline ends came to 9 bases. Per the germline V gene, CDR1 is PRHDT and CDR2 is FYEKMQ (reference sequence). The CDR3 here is CASSLGEEGYEQYF. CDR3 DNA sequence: TGTGCCAGCAGCTTAGGGGAGGAAGGCTACGAGCAGTACTTC.